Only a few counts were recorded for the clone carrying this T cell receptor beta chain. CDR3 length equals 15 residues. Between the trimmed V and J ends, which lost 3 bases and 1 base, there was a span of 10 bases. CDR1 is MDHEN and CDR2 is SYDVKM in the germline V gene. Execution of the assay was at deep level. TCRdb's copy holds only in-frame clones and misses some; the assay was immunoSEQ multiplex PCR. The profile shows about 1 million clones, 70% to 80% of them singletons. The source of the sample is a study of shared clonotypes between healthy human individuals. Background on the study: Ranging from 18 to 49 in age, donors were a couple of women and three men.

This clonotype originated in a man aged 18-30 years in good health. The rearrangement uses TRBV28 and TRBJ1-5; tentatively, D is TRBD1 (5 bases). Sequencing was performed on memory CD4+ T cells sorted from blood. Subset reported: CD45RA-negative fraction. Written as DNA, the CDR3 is TGTGCCAGCAGTTTTCGGGGGAGGAGCAATCAGCCCCAGCATTTT. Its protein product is CASSFRGRSNQPQHF.